These 11 T cell receptor beta chains share one sample of origin, sequenced in a study of shared clonotypes between healthy human individuals. This table comes from immunoSEQ multiplex PCR, and its TCRdb copy is limited to in-frame clones, with some not included. The sample lists about 1 million clones; roughly 70% were seen once. The sequencing input was memory CD4+ T cells sorted from blood. The subset here: CD45RA-negative fraction. The receptors were sampled from a man aged 18 to 30 in good health.

Only one count was recorded for this clone. The J gene is TRBJ2-7, the V gene TRBV10-2; tentative D call: TRBD2 (5 bases). Deletions cut 8 bases from V and 3 bases from J, with 14 bases between. The CDR3 runs to 13 residues. Germline V CDR1 and CDR2: WSHSY, SAAADI. The CDR3 region has the DNA TGCGCCAGCCGCCTGGGGAGCTACTACGAGCAGTACTTC. This translates into CASRLGSYYEQYF.

This clone was counted a single time. The V and J genes are TRBV5-6 and TRBJ2-2, with 9 bases lining up with TRBD1. This CDR3 is built from 15 residues. Germline V gene data show CDR1 as SGHDT and CDR2 as YYEEEE. The V and J ends lost 4 bases and 8 bases, in that order; junction bases with no gene match: 9. Here the CDR3 reads CASSRGTGRVGELFF. The CDR3, as DNA: TGTGCCAGCAGCCGTGGGACAGGGCGTGTAGGGGAGCTGTTTTTT.

There are a few counts of this clone. The chain is built from TRBV21-1 and TRBJ1-2; the tabulated D call, TRBD1, remains unverified against the DNA. TRBV21-1 is noted as a pseudogene. The CDR3 covers 14 residues. CDR3 sequence reads: CASSKGRGNYGYTF. For the CDR3, the DNA is TGTGCCAGCAGCAAAGGCAGGGGTAACTATGGCTACACCTTC.

The DNA of the CDR3 is TGTGCCAGCATCCCCCCGGGTAACACCGGGGAGCTGTTTTTT. It encodes CASIPPGNTGELFF. The chain combines TRBV6-5 with TRBJ2-2; D ambiguous. Germline CDR1 MNHEY, CDR2 SVGAGI. V was clipped by 7 bases and J by 2 bases, with 11 bases between them. CDR3 size: 14 residues.

V and J are TRBV10-1 and TRBJ1-6, with unresolved D. Germline V CDR1 and CDR2: WNHNN, SYGVQD (reference sequence). V was pared by 6 bases and J by 5 bases, with 11 bases between. The CDR3 length is 14 residues. In nucleotides, the CDR3 is TGCGCCAGCAGCCCCAACAGAAATAATTCACCCCTCCACTTT. Amino acids: CASSPNRNNSPLHF.

The chain combines TRBV7-8 with TRBJ1-3; D might be TRBD1 (6 bases). The germline gives CDR1 SGHVS, CDR2 FQNEAQ. The CDR3 runs to 16 residues. Between the trimmed V and J ends, which lost 5 bases and 3 bases, there was a span of 17 bases. The CDR3 sequence: CASSPLLQGLGNTIYF. The CDR3 bases are TGTGCCAGCAGCCCCCTTTTACAGGGACTTGGAAACACCATATATTTT.

The chain uses TRBV10-3 and TRBJ1-4; D is undetermined. Deletions cut 0 bases from V and 7 bases from J, with 6 bases between. This CDR3 spans 13 amino acids. CDR1 and CDR2 from the germline V gene are ENHRY and SYGVKD. The CDR3 spells CAISESAGEKLFF. The CDR3 DNA reads TGTGCCATCAGTGAGTCAGCGGGTGAAAAACTGTTTTTT.

The chain employs TRBV7-6 and TRBJ2-3; tentative D call: TRBD2 (7 bases). This CDR3 is built from 17 residues. Trimming removed 4 bases at V and 0 bases at J, with 17 bases between. Germline CDR1 reads SGHVS; CDR2 reads FNYEAQ. CDR3: CASSSLAGDTSTDTQYF. The CDR3 DNA reads as TGTGCCAGCAGCTCCCTGGCGGGGGACACTAGCACAGATACGCAGTATTTT.

V is TRBV5-6 and J is TRBJ1-2; the D is unclear. The germline gives CDR1 SGHDT, CDR2 YYEEEE. The CDR3 spans 14 residues. V lost 0 bases to trimming and J lost 4 bases, with 10 bases between them. The CDR3 region has the DNA TGTGCCAGCAGCTTGGGGCTGTTGGGCTATGGCTACACCTTC. As protein: CASSLGLLGYGYTF. Based on the CDR3 plus reference TRBV5-6 and TRBJ1-2, the full variable domain is DAGVTQSPTHLIKTRGQQVTLRCSPKSGHDTVSWYQQALGQGPQFIFQYYEEEERQRGNFPDRFSGHQFPNYSSELNVNALLLGDSALYLCASSLGLLGYGYTFGSGTRLTVV.

The rearrangement uses TRBV11-3 and TRBJ2-1, with 11 bases identical to TRBD2. The CDR3 totals 16 residues. V dropped 3 bases and J dropped 4; count of bases not matched to a gene: 5. The germline V gene encodes CDR1 SGHNT and CDR2 YENEEA. The CDR3 region is CASSFTGTSGYNEQFF. CDR3 coding DNA: TGTGCCAGCAGCTTCACCGGGACTAGCGGATACAATGAGCAGTTCTTC.

The chain carries TRBV11-2 and TRBJ2-7, with TRBD1 matching over 8 bases. The ends lost 1 base at V and 2 bases at J; junction bases unmatched: 4. In germline, CDR1 is SGHAT, CDR2 FQNNGV. The CDR3 is 15 residues long. CDR3 loop: CASSLVGQGPYEQYF. The CDR3 nucleotides are TGTGCCAGCAGCTTAGTCGGACAGGGACCCTACGAGCAGTACTTC.